The 25 T cell receptor beta chains reported below all come from one sample, sequenced in a study of T cell clonotyping in hematopoietic cell transplantation. Clones were sequenced by immunoSEQ multiplex PCR, and TCRdb holds only the in-frame ones, with some missing. The table has around 37,000 clones, 85% seen once; the top ten hold approximately 3%. Indicated time point: recipient sample about 28 days before transplant, after cytoreduction. This sample comprised peripheral blood mononuclear cells, obtained before stem cell transplant. All receptors come from a man between 60 and 70 years old with acute myeloid leukemia. Some clones in this sample may be carry-over from other donors' samples.

The chain combines TRBV28 with TRBJ1-2; D might be TRBD1 (5 bases). Trimming cost V 6 bases and J 6 bases, with 14 bases left between them. This CDR3 has 13 amino acids. The germline V gene has CDR1 MDHEN and CDR2 SYDVKM. CDR3 nucleotide sequence: TGTGCCAGCAGCCAACACAGGAGCCATGGCTACACCTTC. Its protein product is CASSQHRSHGYTF.

This clone showed up just a few times. V usage is TRBV2 and J usage is TRBJ1-6, with a tentative D call TRBD1 (5 bases). V was cut by 4 bases and J by 11 bases, with 12 bases left in between. The CDR3 has 13 residues. Germline V gene lookup returns CDR1 SNHLY and CDR2 FYNNEI. For the CDR3, the DNA is TGTGCCAGCAGTGGGCAGGGCGGGGCACCCCTCCACTTT. Translated: CASSGQGGAPLHF. The whole variable domain, filled in from reference TRBV2 and TRBJ1-6, reads EPEVTQTPSHQVTQMGQEVILRCVPISNHLYFYWYRQILGQKVEFLVSFYNNEISEKSEIFDDQFSVERPDGSNFTLKIRSTKLEDSAMYFCASSGQGGAPLHFGNGTRLTVT.

The genes are TRBV9 and TRBJ1-4, with 10 bases aligning to TRBD1. The V segment lost 2 bases and the J segment 5 bases; nucleotides outside the gene matches: 3. Germline CDR1 SGDLS, CDR2 YYNGEE. There are 15 residues in the CDR3. The CDR3 nucleotides are TGTGCCAGCAGCGTTCTGGGACAGGGGAATGAAAAACTGTTTTTT. Residues: CASSVLGQGNEKLFF.

The V and J genes are TRBV7-9 and TRBJ2-7, with no clear D. The CDR3 loop spans 13 amino acids. V was clipped by 2 bases and J by 4 bases, with 9 bases between them. Per the germline V gene, CDR1 is SEHNR and CDR2 is FQNEAQ (reference sequence). CDR3 region: CASSLPGPYEQYF. CDR3 DNA sequence: TGTGCCAGCAGCTTACCCGGGCCATACGAGCAGTACTTC.

This clone was counted a few times. CDR3 protein: CASSQDAGNQPQHF. The CDR3 bases are TGTGCCAGCAGCCAAGATGCGGGCAATCAGCCCCAGCATTTT. The J gene is TRBJ1-5, the V gene TRBV4-2; D remains ambiguous. Germline CDR1 is LGHNA and CDR2 is YNFKEQ. The CDR3 runs to 14 residues. Deletions cut 0 bases from V and 2 bases from J, with 5 bases between.

This chain links TRBV15 with TRBJ2-2; 8 positions match TRBD1. From germline, CDR1 is LNHNV and CDR2 YYDKDF (reference sequence). V lost 3 bases and J lost 3; bases outside the gene matches: 6. The CDR3 runs 16 residues. CDR3 protein: CATSRLAGGYTGELFF. The DNA of the CDR3 is TGTGCCACCAGCAGGCTTGCAGGGGGCTACACCGGGGAGCTGTTTTTT.

This clone was seen a single time. J is TRBJ1-4 and V is TRBV6-6; 7 bases are shared with TRBD1. The CDR3 extends over 16 amino acids. Germline CDR1 is MNHNY and CDR2 is SVGAGI (reference sequence). Trimming at V came to 7 bases and at J to 0 bases, leaving 8 bases not matched to a gene. The CDR3 is CASIPRGGATNEKLFF. In DNA, the CDR3 is TGTGCCAGCATCCCCAGGGGGGGAGCAACTAATGAAAAACTGTTTTTT.

The chain combines TRBV5-1 with TRBJ1-2, with D possibly TRBD1 on 5 matching bases. CDR3 length: 15 residues. From germline, CDR1 is SGHRS and CDR2 YFSETQ. The V and J ends lost 3 bases and 3 bases respectively, with 15 bases between them. The CDR3 bases are TGCGCCAGCAGCTCGACAGCGGACGAGTACTATGGCTACACCTTC. Its protein is CASSSTADEYYGYTF. Full variable domain (missing parts from reference TRBV5-1 and TRBJ1-2): KAGVTQTPRYLIKTRGQQVTLSCSPISGHRSVSWYQQTPGQGLQFLFEYFSETQRNKGNFPGRFSGRQFSNSRSEMNVSTLELGDSALYLCASSSTADEYYGYTFGSGTRLTVV.

This clone appeared a single time. The CDR3 nucleotides read TGTGCCAGCAGCCGTAGTGGGCTAGGCGCTGGGGCCAACGTCCTGACTTTC. This codes for CASSRSGLGAGANVLTF. The chain uses TRBV9 and TRBJ2-6; D gene ambiguous. This CDR3 is built from 17 residues. The V gene's germline CDR1 is SGDLS and CDR2 YYNGEE. The ends were cut back, 4 bases at V and 2 bases at J, with 16 bases in the middle.

The rearrangement joins TRBV2 to TRBJ1-3; D may be TRBD1 (5 bases). V shed 6 bases and J shed 4 bases, with 22 bases lying between them. Germline CDR1 is SNHLY and CDR2 is FYNNEI. CDR3 size: 17 residues. The CDR3 sequence: CASSDRFTGVNGNTIYF. The CDR3 nucleotides read TGTGCCAGCAGCGACCGATTTACAGGTGTGAACGGAAACACCATATATTTT.

The genes are TRBV28 and TRBJ1-5; D gene ambiguous. Germline V gene lookup returns CDR1 MDHEN and CDR2 SYDVKM. The CDR3 is 10 amino acids. The V gene lost 6 bases and the J gene lost 6 bases, with 3 bases spanning the gap. Here the CDR3 DNA reads TGTGCCAGCAGGGGTCAGCCCCAGCATTTT. It codes for CASRGQPQHF.

The V gene is TRBV2, the J gene TRBJ2-7; no clear D gene. Trimming took off 7 bases at V and 6 bases at J, with 13 bases between the two ends. Per the germline V gene, CDR1 is SNHLY and CDR2 is FYNNEI. The CDR3 is 12 amino acids. The CDR3 sequence: CASKETPAEQYF. CDR3 sequence (DNA): TGTGCCAGCAAGGAGACACCCGCCGAGCAGTACTTC.

The J gene is TRBJ1-4, the V gene TRBV29-1; no reliable D call. The germline V gene encodes CDR1 SQVTM and CDR2 ANQGSEA. V was shortened by 1 base and J by 8 bases, with 11 bases between the two germline ends. CDR3 length: 13 amino acids. The CDR3 DNA reads as TGCAGCGTTGAAGGGGGTTGGATGGAAAAACTGTTTTTT. This translates into CSVEGGWMEKLFF.

The gene calls are TRBV4-1 and TRBJ1-2; 7 bases line up with TRBD1. This CDR3 region has 14 residues. V dropped 1 base and J dropped 8; count of bases not matched to a gene: 7. Germline CDR1 MGHRA, CDR2 YSYEKL. The CDR3 sequence is CASSQADREFGYTF. CDR3 sequence (DNA): TGCGCCAGCAGCCAAGCCGACAGGGAGTTCGGCTACACCTTC.

This chain links TRBV27 with TRBJ2-7; D remains ambiguous. V was cut by 5 bases and J by 0 bases, with 11 bases left in between. The CDR3 has 14 residues. CDR1 MNHEY and CDR2 SMNVEV come from the germline V gene (reference sequence). The CDR3 protein is CASSVRLYSYEQYF. For the CDR3, the DNA is TGTGCCAGCAGTGTACGGTTATACTCCTACGAGCAGTACTTC.

The chain recombines TRBV4-1 with TRBJ1-3; possibly TRBD1 for D (5 bases). Germline CDR1 is MGHRA and CDR2 is YSYEKL. This CDR3 is 15 amino acids long. V gave up 0 bases and J gave up 4 bases, with 10 bases separating them. The CDR3 DNA is TGCGCCAGCAGCCAAGATCGTAACAGGGGAAACACCATATATTTT. This translates into CASSQDRNRGNTIYF.

The chain carries TRBV28 and TRBJ1-1; D unresolved. Trimming took 7 bases from V and 2 from J, leaving 11 bases between them. The germline V gene has CDR1 MDHEN and CDR2 SYDVKM. The CDR3 is 13 amino acids. CDR3 DNA: TGTGCCAGCAACGAGGTTTATAACACTGAAGCTTTCTTT. Translation gives CASNEVYNTEAFF.

The gene calls are TRBV5-6 and TRBJ2-3; the D call may be TRBD1 or TRBD2 (5 bases each). The CDR3 spans 13 residues. Trimming left V 4 bases short and J 5 bases short, with 11 bases between. The germline V gene encodes CDR1 SGHDT and CDR2 YYEEEE. The CDR3 loop is CASSGAGEDTQYF. CDR3 sequence (DNA): TGTGCCAGCAGCGGGGCCGGGGAAGATACGCAGTATTTT.

The genes are TRBV29-1 and TRBJ2-7; the D gene is possibly TRBD1 (5 bases). Trimming took off 0 bases at V and 6 bases at J, with 18 bases between the two ends. Germline CDR1 and CDR2: SQVTM and ANQGSEA. The CDR3 has 15 residues. CDR3 protein: CSVEDLAGYGSEQYF. The CDR3 nucleotides are TGCAGCGTTGAAGACTTGGCAGGGTATGGCAGCGAGCAGTACTTC.

This clone has a handful of counts. The chain joins TRBV5-1 to TRBJ1-4; D remains ambiguous. The CDR3 has 14 residues. V lost 0 bases to trimming and J lost 5 bases, with 8 bases between them. In germline, CDR1 is SGHRS, CDR2 YFSETQ. The CDR3 nucleotides read TGCGCCAGCAGCTTGGGGGCTAACAATGAAAAACTGTTTTTT. Translating it yields CASSLGANNEKLFF.

The V and J genes are TRBV28 and TRBJ1-6; TRBD1 might be the D (5 bases). This CDR3 has 15 residues. Germline V gives CDR1 MDHEN, CDR2 SYDVKM. V was trimmed by 1 base and J by 8 bases, leaving 12 bases between them. DNA of the CDR3: TGTGCCAGCAGTTTATTGGGGGGAGACCATTCACCCCTCCACTTT. Translated: CASSLLGGDHSPLHF.

V usage is TRBV4-2 and J usage is TRBJ2-7, with 7 bases identical to TRBD2. Trimming cost V 2 bases and J 3 bases; bases outside gene matches: 4. This CDR3 has 14 amino acids. Germline CDR1 reads LGHNA; CDR2 reads YNFKEQ. CDR3 in DNA: TGTGCCAGCAGCCAAACGGGGGGAGGCTACGAGCAGTACTTC. It specifies CASSQTGGGYEQYF.

The genes are TRBV7-2 and TRBJ2-7; 10 bases are a match to TRBD2. Germline assignment: CDR1 SGHTA and CDR2 FQGNSA. The CDR3 runs to 15 residues. V was clipped by 4 bases and J by 5 bases; unmatched bases: 8. Written as DNA, the CDR3 is TGTGCCAGCAGCTCGAGACTAGCGGGTCTGCACGAGCAGTACTTC. Translating it yields CASSSRLAGLHEQYF.

The CDR3 DNA reads TGCGCCAGCAGTCGACACCCGGACAGGGGCAATCAGCCCCAGCATTTT. Protein sequence: CASSRHPDRGNQPQHF. The rearrangement uses TRBV23-1 and TRBJ1-5; 8 bases map to TRBD1. TRBV23-1 is given ORF status, its function remaining uncertain. The CDR3 covers 16 residues. V shed 4 bases, J shed 2 bases, and the junction held 7 bases outside the gene matches.

The J gene is TRBJ2-7, the V gene TRBV7-2; 12 bases are shared with TRBD2. This CDR3 region has 16 residues. V shed 5 bases, J shed 5 bases, and the junction held 10 bases outside the gene matches. Germline-derived CDR1 and CDR2 are SGHTA and FQGNSA. CDR3 DNA: TGTGCCAGCAGCAACCCTAGCGGGGGGGCCTTTGACGAGCAGTACTTC. Protein sequence: CASSNPSGGAFDEQYF. The full variable domain, completed using reference TRBV7-2 and TRBJ2-7, is GAGVSQSPSNKVTEKGKDVELRCDPISGHTALYWYRQSLGQGLEFLIYFQGNSAPDKSGLPSDRFSAERTGGSVSTLTIQRTQQEDSAVYLCASSNPSGGAFDEQYFGPGTRLTVT.